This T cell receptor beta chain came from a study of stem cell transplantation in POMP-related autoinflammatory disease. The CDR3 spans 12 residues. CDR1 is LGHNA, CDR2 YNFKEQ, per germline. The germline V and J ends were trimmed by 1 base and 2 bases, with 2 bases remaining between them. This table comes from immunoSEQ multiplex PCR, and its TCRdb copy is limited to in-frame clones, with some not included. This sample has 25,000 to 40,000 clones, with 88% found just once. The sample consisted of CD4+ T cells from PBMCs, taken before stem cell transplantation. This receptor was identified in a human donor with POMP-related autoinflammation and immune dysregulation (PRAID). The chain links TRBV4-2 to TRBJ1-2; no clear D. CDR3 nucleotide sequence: TGTGCCAGCAGCCAAGTAAACTATGGCTACACCTTC. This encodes CASSQVNYGYTF.